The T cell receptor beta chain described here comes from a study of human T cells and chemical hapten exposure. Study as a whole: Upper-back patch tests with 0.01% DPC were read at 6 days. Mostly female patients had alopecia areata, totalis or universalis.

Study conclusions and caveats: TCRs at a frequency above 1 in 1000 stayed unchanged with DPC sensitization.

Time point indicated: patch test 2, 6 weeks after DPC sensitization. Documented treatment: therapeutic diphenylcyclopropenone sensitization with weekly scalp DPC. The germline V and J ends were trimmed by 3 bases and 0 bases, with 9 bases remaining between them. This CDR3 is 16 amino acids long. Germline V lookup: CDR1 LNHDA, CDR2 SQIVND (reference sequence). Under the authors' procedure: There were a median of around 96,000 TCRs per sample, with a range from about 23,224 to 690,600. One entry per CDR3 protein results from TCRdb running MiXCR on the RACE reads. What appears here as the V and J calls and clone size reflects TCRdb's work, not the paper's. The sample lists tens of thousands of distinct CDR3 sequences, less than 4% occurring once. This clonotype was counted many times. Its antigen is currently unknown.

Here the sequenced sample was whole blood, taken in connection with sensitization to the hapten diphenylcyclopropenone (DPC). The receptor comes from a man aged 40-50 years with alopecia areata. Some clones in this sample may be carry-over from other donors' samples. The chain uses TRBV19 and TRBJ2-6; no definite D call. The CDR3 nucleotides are TGTGCCAGTAGTATTATGGCGGCCTCTGGGGCCAACGTCCTGACTTTC. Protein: CASSIMAASGANVLTF. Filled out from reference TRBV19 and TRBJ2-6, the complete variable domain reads DGGITQSPKYLFRKEGQNVTLSCEQNLNHDAMYWYRQDPGQGLRLIYYSQIVNDFQKGDIAEGYSVSREKKESFPLTVTSAQKNPTAFYLCASSIMAASGANVLTFGAGSRLTVL.